These 29 T cell receptor beta chains were all obtained from the same sample, sequenced in a study of T cells in Graves' hyperthyroidism and ophthalmopathy. The source material, RNA transcripts, was used to amplify TCR beta CDR3 regions. The TCR CDR3 first-round RT-PCR relied on the HTBI primer set. A single record per CDR3 protein comes from TCRdb applying MiXCR to the multiplex PCR reads. The data contain around 300,000 distinct CDR3 sequences, more than 11% of them singletons. The sample taken for sequencing was blood. Receptors originate from a woman in her thirties with Graves' hyperthyroidism.

This clonotype was counted a few times. The gene calls are TRBV30 and TRBJ2-1; 9 bases agree with TRBD2. The CDR3 runs 16 residues. CDR1 and CDR2 from the germline V gene are GTSNPN and SVGIG (reference sequence). J was trimmed by 4 bases and V by 2 bases; bases with no gene match: 9. As DNA, the CDR3 is TGTGCCTGGAGTTCGGGGACTAGCCTAACATACAATGAGCAGTTCTTC. Its protein product is CAWSSGTSLTYNEQFF.

The CDR3 DNA reads TGCAGCGGGGAACAAGAGACCCAGTACTTC. It yields the protein CSGEQETQYF. The chain employs TRBV29-1 and TRBJ2-5; unclear D gene. This CDR3 comprises 10 residues. Trimming left V 7 bases short and J 2 bases short, with 5 bases between. Per germline, CDR1 SQVTM and CDR2 ANQGSEA.

This chain joins TRBV30 and TRBJ2-4; D perhaps matches TRBD1 (6 bases). The CDR3 contains 14 residues. Germline CDR1 reads GTSNPN; CDR2 reads SVGIG (reference sequence). The V and J ends lost 5 bases and 2 bases respectively, with 13 bases between them. CDR3 coding DNA: TGTGCCTGGGACAACAGGGTAACCAAAAACATTCAGTACTTC. This translates into CAWDNRVTKNIQYF. Looking up the rest from reference TRBV30 and TRBJ2-4 gives the full variable domain: SQTIHQWPATLVQPVGSPLSLECTVEGTSNPNLYWYRQAAGRGLQLLFYSVGIGQISSEVPQNLSASRPQDRQFILSSKKLLLSDSGFYLCAWDNRVTKNIQYFGAGTRLSVL.

This clonotype appeared a few times. V gene TRBV29-1 combines with J gene TRBJ1-5; TRBD1 is a possible D gene (6 bases). The V gene lost 4 bases and the J gene lost 2 bases, with 15 bases spanning the gap. The length of the CDR3 is 15 residues. In germline, CDR1 is SQVTM, CDR2 ANQGSEA. CDR3 protein: CSVAQGPQGNQPQHF. The DNA for the CDR3 is TGCAGCGTTGCTCAGGGGCCCCAGGGCAATCAGCCCCAGCATTTT. Supplemented by reference TRBV29-1 and TRBJ1-5, the full variable domain reads SAVISQKPSRDICQRGTSLTIQCQVDSQVTMMFWYRQQPGQSLTLIATANQGSEATYESGFVIDKFPISRPNLTFSTLTVSNMSPEDSSIYLCSVAQGPQGNQPQHFGDGTRLSIL.

As for this clonotype: A read error is possible here, since a much larger clone lies one base away. This rearrangement joins TRBV5-4 to TRBJ1-5; possibly TRBD1 for D (6 bases). The CDR3 is 16 residues long. Trimming stripped 4 bases from V and 5 bases from J, with 19 bases between. The germline gives CDR1 SGHNT, CDR2 YYREEE (reference sequence). DNA for the CDR3: TGTGCCAGCAGCCGCGGGGGGGGCGAGGGCTATCAGCCCCAGCATTTT. Translation gives CASSRGGGEGYQPQHF.

This clonotype has at least ten counts. This chain uses TRBV6-1 with TRBJ2-3; 9 nucleotides match TRBD2. The CDR3 is 13 amino acids. With V trimmed by 6 bases and J by 6 bases, 4 bases remained unmatched. CDR1 and CDR2 (germline): MNHNS, SASEGT. The CDR3 DNA follows: TGTGCCAGCAGGGTAGCGGGAGTGGATACGCAGTATTTT. Its translation is CASRVAGVDTQYF.

This clonotype has ten or more counts. The V call is TRBV27, the J call TRBJ2-7; D unclear. There are 13 residues in the CDR3. Germline V lookup: CDR1 MNHEY, CDR2 SMNVEV (reference sequence). Trimming left V 7 bases short and J 0 bases short, with 10 bases between. The CDR3 is CASKRGSSYEQYF. The CDR3 DNA reads TGTGCCAGCAAAAGAGGAAGCTCCTACGAGCAGTACTTC.

This clonotype has at least ten counts. This chain links TRBV11-2 with TRBJ2-1; perhaps TRBD2 as D (5 bases). V was clipped by 5 bases and J by 7 bases, with 18 bases between them. The CDR3 is made up of 15 amino acids. CDR1 is SGHAT, CDR2 FQNNGV, per germline. CDR3 protein: CASSIQATLANEQFF. The CDR3 DNA reads TGTGCCAGCAGCATCCAAGCGACCCTAGCAAATGAGCAGTTCTTC.

This chain connects TRBV9 to TRBJ2-3; TRBD2 is a possible D gene (6 bases). V lost 4 bases, J lost 6 bases, and 12 bases lay in between. The CDR3 contains 13 residues. Germline V gives CDR1 SGDLS, CDR2 YYNGEE. The CDR3 spells CASSFQTRDTQYF. In nucleotides, the CDR3 is TGTGCCAGCAGCTTCCAGACTAGGGATACGCAGTATTTT.

The genes are TRBV4-1 and TRBJ2-2; 7 positions agree with TRBD2. Germline assignment: CDR1 MGHRA and CDR2 YSYEKL. The J segment lost 9 bases and the V segment lost 4 bases, leaving 8 bases of the junction unmatched. The CDR3 has 14 residues. The CDR3 loop is CASSRGLVSRELFF. The DNA for the CDR3 is TGCGCCAGCAGCCGCGGACTAGTAAGCCGGGAGCTGTTTTTT.

This clonotype came up many times. V and J are TRBV12-3 or TRBV12-4 and TRBJ2-3; D perhaps matches TRBD2 (5 bases). Trimming pared 3 bases from V and 1 base from J, leaving 8 bases between. This CDR3 is built from 14 residues. The CDR3 sequence: CASSLGAGTDTQYF. DNA of the CDR3: TGTGCCAGCAGTTTGGGAGCGGGCACAGATACGCAGTATTTT.

The chain uses TRBV3-1 and TRBJ2-5, with D possibly matching TRBD1 (5 bases). The CDR3 is 15 residues long. V was shortened by 1 base and J by 1 base, with 10 bases between the two germline ends. Germline CDR1 LGHDT, CDR2 YNNKEL (reference sequence). The CDR3, as DNA: TGTGCCAGCAGCCAAGGGGGCGCATCCCAAGAGACCCAGTACTTC. Its protein product is CASSQGGASQETQYF.

This clonotype was observed at least ten times. This sequence joins TRBV24-1 and TRBJ2-1; D is ambiguous. Per the germline V gene, CDR1 is KGHDR and CDR2 is SFDVKD. The CDR3 contains 12 residues. Trimming took off 6 bases at V and 13 bases at J, with 15 bases between the two ends. CDR3 nucleotide sequence: TGTGCCACCAGTCCCCATCTGAGGATCCAGTTCTTC. Translating it yields CATSPHLRIQFF.

This clonotype was recorded a few times. This sequence joins TRBV19 and TRBJ2-3, with 10 bases matching TRBD2. The CDR3 is 15 residues long. CDR1 and CDR2 (germline): LNHDA, SQIVND (reference sequence). V dropped 7 bases and J dropped 2; count of bases not matched to a gene: 6. CDR3 nucleotide sequence: TGTGCCAGTAAGCAAACTAGCGGGAACACAGATACGCAGTATTTT. Encoded protein: CASKQTSGNTDTQYF.

This clonotype was observed a few times. The chain joins TRBV6-1 to TRBJ2-5; 7 nucleotides line up with TRBD1. Per germline, CDR1 MNHNS and CDR2 SASEGT. Trimming removed 6 bases from V and 5 bases from J; junction bases left unmatched: 6. The CDR3 extends over 13 amino acids. Here the CDR3 reads CASRGQVGETQYF. The CDR3 DNA reads as TGTGCCAGCAGAGGACAGGTTGGGGAGACCCAGTACTTC.

This clonotype appeared many times. The chain recombines TRBV6-1 with TRBJ2-1, with D perhaps assigned TRBD1 or TRBD2 (5 bases each). This CDR3 region has 15 residues. Deletions cut 1 base from V and 5 bases from J, with 12 bases between. Germline assignment: CDR1 MNHNS and CDR2 SASEGT. In DNA, the CDR3 is TGTGCCAGCAGTGAAGTTGCTTGGGGACACAATGAGCAGTTCTTC. Protein: CASSEVAWGHNEQFF.

The chain carries TRBV6-1 and TRBJ1-5; D not resolved. The V end lost 7 bases, the J end lost 0 bases, and 13 bases lay between the germline ends. The CDR3 loop spans 15 amino acids. The germline CDR1 and CDR2 sequences are MNHNS and SASEGT. For the CDR3, the DNA is TGTGCCAGCACCACGAGGCACGATAGCAATCAGCCCCAGCATTTT. This gives the protein CASTTRHDSNQPQHF.

In its sample, this clonotype was seen a few times. This chain uses TRBV2 with TRBJ1-2; 9 nucleotides match TRBD1. Germline-derived CDR1 and CDR2 are SNHLY and FYNNEI. There are 15 residues in the CDR3. Trimming took 7 bases from V and 5 from J; bases not matched to a gene: 11. This chain's CDR3 is CASKPEDRGLYGYTF. In nucleotides, the CDR3 is TGTGCCAGCAAACCAGAGGACAGGGGATTATATGGCTACACCTTC.

This clonotype came up a few times. This sequence joins TRBV20-1 and TRBJ2-1, with 9 positions matching TRBD2. This CDR3 comprises 15 residues. V was pared by 7 bases and J by 1 base, with 8 bases of the junction left unmatched. Germline loops: CDR1 DFQATT, CDR2 SNEGSKA (reference sequence). The CDR3 bases are TGCAGTGGGGGCGGGGGGGTAAGTTCCTACAATGAGCAGTTCTTC. Protein: CSGGGGVSSYNEQFF.

This clonotype was detected only a few times. The CDR3 sequence: CASSEGGPGYNEQFF. Written as DNA, the CDR3 is TGTGCCAGTAGTGAAGGAGGGCCGGGGTACAATGAGCAGTTCTTC. J is TRBJ2-1 and V is TRBV19; D is perhaps TRBD2 (6 bases). Germline V gene sequence: CDR1 LNHDA, CDR2 SQIVND (reference sequence). The CDR3 spans 15 residues. The V end was cut by 5 bases, the J end by 4 bases, with 15 bases between.

The genes are TRBV28 and TRBJ1-1, with a possible D match to TRBD1 (5 bases). Germline V CDR1 and CDR2: MDHEN, SYDVKM. Trimming left V 8 bases short and J 1 base short, with 14 bases between. The length of the CDR3 is 14 residues. CDR3 residues: CASYLKGPNTEAFF. The CDR3 DNA reads as TGTGCCAGCTACTTGAAGGGGCCGAACACTGAAGCTTTCTTT.

The chain is built from TRBV20-1 and TRBJ1-5, with D unclear. V was cut by 2 bases and J by 10 bases, with 12 bases left in between. This CDR3 contains 12 residues. Germline V gene data show CDR1 as DFQATT and CDR2 as SNEGSKA (reference sequence). For the CDR3, the DNA is TGCAGTGCTAGAACGTCCAATATACCCCAGCATTTT. This gives the protein CSARTSNIPQHF.

The sample holds many counts of this clonotype. V and J are TRBV28 and TRBJ1-1; D is undetermined. This CDR3 comprises 13 residues. Germline V gene data show CDR1 as MDHEN and CDR2 as SYDVKM. V lost 10 bases and J lost 1, with 13 bases in between. In nucleotides, the CDR3 is TGTGCCACCCACCCCTCTGAGAACACTGAAGCTTTCTTT. It is translated as CATHPSENTEAFF.

There are a few counts of this clonotype. The rearrangement links TRBV3-1 to TRBJ1-5; D is possibly TRBD1 (5 bases). CDR1 is LGHDT, CDR2 YNNKEL, per germline (reference sequence). The CDR3 is made up of 15 amino acids. V was trimmed by 8 bases and J by 4 bases, leaving 18 bases between them. The CDR3 sequence: CASPALGPSNQPQHF. DNA of the CDR3: TGTGCCAGCCCGGCGCTGGGACCGTCTAATCAGCCCCAGCATTTT.

This clonotype was counted between two and nine times. The rearrangement links TRBV5-1 to TRBJ2-3; 9 bases match TRBD1. From germline, CDR1 is SGHRS and CDR2 YFSETQ. The length of the CDR3 is 15 residues. V shed 2 bases, J shed 1 base, and the junction held 2 bases outside the gene matches. The CDR3, as DNA: TGCGCCAGCAGCTTACAGGGGGCTGGCACAGATACGCAGTATTTT. Its protein is CASSLQGAGTDTQYF. The variable domain in full, with the rest retrieved from reference TRBV5-1 and TRBJ2-3, is KAGVTQTPRYLIKTRGQQVTLSCSPISGHRSVSWYQQTPGQGLQFLFEYFSETQRNKGNFPGRFSGRQFSNSRSEMNVSTLELGDSALYLCASSLQGAGTDTQYFGPGTRLTVL.

Ten or more counts support this clonotype. The chain combines TRBV5-1 with TRBJ1-2; D unclear. CDR1 is SGHRS and CDR2 is YFSETQ in the germline V gene. CDR3 size: 12 residues. The V end lost 0 bases, the J end lost 7 bases, and 7 bases lay between the germline ends. CDR3 region: CASSLESGGYTF. CDR3 coding DNA: TGCGCCAGCAGCTTGGAGAGTGGTGGCTACACCTTC.

In its sample, this clonotype was seen many times. The rearrangement links TRBV2 to TRBJ2-3; 10 nucleotides match TRBD2. Unmatched junction bases numbered 2, after V lost 6 bases and J lost 5 bases. Germline V lookup: CDR1 SNHLY, CDR2 FYNNEI. This CDR3 spans 13 amino acids. CDR3 loop: CASRLAGEDTQYF. In nucleotides, the CDR3 is TGTGCCAGCAGGCTAGCGGGAGAAGATACGCAGTATTTT.

V usage is TRBV20-1 and J usage is TRBJ2-7; D perhaps matches TRBD2 (5 bases). The CDR3 runs 13 residues. V was shortened by 6 bases and J by 0 bases, with 12 bases between the two germline ends. Germline loops: CDR1 DFQATT, CDR2 SNEGSKA (reference sequence). CDR3 nucleotide sequence: TGCAGTGCGCAGCACGGGATCTCCTACGAGCAGTACTTC. Translated: CSAQHGISYEQYF.

This clonotype was recorded many times. This chain connects TRBV28 to TRBJ2-7; 8 bases are a match to TRBD1. Per germline, CDR1 MDHEN and CDR2 SYDVKM. CDR3 length: 16 residues. J was trimmed by 0 bases and V by 7 bases; bases with no gene match: 11. The CDR3 protein is CASTTGGTGGSYEQYF. For the CDR3, the DNA is TGTGCCAGCACCACTGGAGGCACAGGGGGCTCCTACGAGCAGTACTTC.